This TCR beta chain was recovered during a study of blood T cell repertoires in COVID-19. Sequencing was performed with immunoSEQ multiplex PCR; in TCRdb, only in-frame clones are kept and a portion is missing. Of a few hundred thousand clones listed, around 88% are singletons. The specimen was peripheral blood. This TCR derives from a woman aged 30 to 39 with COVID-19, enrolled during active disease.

The CDR3 coding sequence is TGTGCCAGCAGCTTATGGGGGCGCGTGGATACGCAGTATTTT. Translated: CASSLWGRVDTQYF. This rearrangement joins TRBV7-2 to TRBJ2-3; perhaps TRBD1 as D (6 bases). The CDR3 extends over 14 amino acids. CDR1 is SGHTA, CDR2 FQGNSA, per germline. V was cut by 2 bases and J by 6 bases, with 12 bases left in between.